This is a list of T cell receptor beta chains from one sample in a study of CD8 T cells in ankylosing spondylitis. TCRdb fed the 5' RACE reads into MiXCR, producing one record per CDR3 protein. The sample consists of some 400,000 distinct CDR3 sequences, about 22% of them appearing once. The specimen sequenced was blood, either unsorted or a sorted T cell fraction (not recorded which). Source of these receptors: a male donor with ankylosing spondylitis. Both conserved end residues are part of each CDR3. A D gene is named only where the DNA matches it firmly. Size is stated for part of the rows, as once, few or many counts, or as a class when the clone is expanded.

>.|TRBJ2-1|.|TRBV6-5
CASSYSGWGNEQFF
TGTGCCAGCAGTTATTCTGGGTGGGGCAATGAGCAGTTCTTC
>.|TRBJ1-1|TRBD1|TRBV29-1
CSVEGTGADTEAFF
TGCAGCGTTGAAGGGACAGGGGCGGACACTGAAGCTTTCTTT
>many|TRBJ2-1|TRBD1|TRBV20-1
CSAVPGQGVHEQFF
TGCAGTGCCGTGCCGGGACAGGGGGTTCATGAGCAGTTCTTC
>few|TRBJ1-1|TRBD1|TRBV25-1
CASTDTGTANTEAFF
TGTGCCAGCACCGATACCGGGACAGCCAACACTGAAGCTTTCTTT
>.|TRBJ1-5|.|TRBV7-2
CASSLELEHQPQHF
TGTGCCAGCAGCTTAGAACTCGAGCATCAGCCCCAGCATTTT
>few|TRBJ2-3|TRBD2|TRBV29-1
CSVLAGGSDTQYF
TGCAGCGTTCTAGCGGGAGGTTCAGATACGCAGTATTTT
>many|TRBJ2-7|.|TRBV29-1
CSVEMPSYEQYF
TGCAGCGTTGAAATGCCGTCCTACGAGCAGTACTTC
>.|TRBJ2-7|.|TRBV2
CASSGEPGPYEQYF
TGTGCCAGCAGTGGAGAGCCGGGGCCCTACGAGCAGTACTTC
>.|TRBJ2-3|TRBD2|TRBV20-1
CSAGQLAGGTGDTQYF
TGCAGTGCTGGACAACTAGCGGGAGGGACGGGCGATACGCAGTATTTT
>.|TRBJ2-7|TRBD2|TRBV19
CASSIGPGRRYEQYF
TGTGCCAGTAGTATCGGCCCCGGGAGGCGGTACGAGCAGTACTTC
>few|TRBJ1-2|.|TRBV12-3/TRBV12-4
CASSTGTPGSYTF
TGTGCCAGCAGCACCGGGACACCGGGTAGCTACACCTTC
>few|TRBJ1-5|.|TRBV24-1
CATSDYGQSQPQHF
TGTGCCACCAGTGATTATGGACAGAGTCAGCCCCAGCATTTT
>many|TRBJ2-1|TRBD2|TRBV29-1
CSGQTSANEQFF
TGCAGCGGTCAAACTAGCGCCAATGAGCAGTTCTTC
>.|TRBJ1-1|.|TRBV5-1
CASSLAGGGGQAAFF
TGCGCCAGCAGCTTGGCCGGCGGGGGGGGACAAGCAGCTTTCTTT
>.|TRBJ2-2|TRBD2|TRBV20-1
CSARKTSGSINTGELFF
TGCAGTGCTAGGAAGACTAGCGGGAGTATTAACACCGGGGAGCTGTTTTTT
>.|TRBJ2-7|TRBD2|TRBV10-3
CAISDGSGRASHEQYF
TGTGCCATCAGTGATGGTAGCGGGAGGGCCTCCCACGAGCAGTACTTC
>.|TRBJ2-5|.|TRBV10-3
CAISESVLETQYF
TGTGCCATCAGTGAGTCGGTCTTGGAGACCCAGTACTTC
>.|TRBJ1-6|.|TRBV19
CASSTHQGLENSPLHF
TGTGCCAGTAGTACCCATCAGGGGCTGGAGAATTCACCCCTCCACTTT
>.|TRBJ2-1|TRBD2|TRBV24-1
CATESGRAGIEQFF
TGTGCCACCGAAAGCGGGAGGGCCGGGATTGAGCAGTTCTTC
>few|TRBJ2-2|.|TRBV28
CASSPGDGVGELFF
TGTGCCAGCAGTCCAGGAGATGGGGTCGGGGAGCTGTTTTTT
>few|TRBJ1-6|.|TRBV7-9
CASSSGARGNSPLHF
TGTGCCAGCAGCTCGGGAGCCCGAGGGAATTCACCCCTCCACTTT
>.|TRBJ1-5|.|TRBV6-5
CASSYQGSHQPQHF
TGTGCCAGCAGTTATCAAGGGAGCCATCAGCCCCAGCATTTT
>.|TRBJ1-2|.|TRBV4-3
CASSQALGQVYTF
TGCGCCAGCAGCCAAGCCCTCGGTCAGGTCTACACCTTC
>.|TRBJ2-1|.|TRBV12-3/TRBV12-4
CASSFLGRTYNEQFF
TGTGCCAGCAGTTTCCTTGGGAGGACCTACAATGAGCAGTTCTTC
>.|TRBJ1-1|.|TRBV5-1
CASSLQEGPAFF
TGCGCCAGCAGCTTGCAAGAGGGGCCGGCTTTCTTT
>few|TRBJ2-1|TRBD1|TRBV7-9
CASSLSPTGGNEQFF
TGTGCCAGCAGCTTATCCCCTACAGGGGGCAATGAGCAGTTCTTC
>few|TRBJ1-5|TRBD1|TRBV12-3/TRBV12-4
CASSLAGSTGDQPQHF
TGTGCCAGCAGTTTAGCAGGATCCACAGGGGATCAGCCCCAGCATTTT
>once|TRBJ2-4|.|TRBV5-4
CASSLEGIAGGLYF
TGTGCCAGCAGCTTGGAAGGAATTGCCGGGGGTTTGTACTTC
>many|TRBJ1-6|.|TRBV28
CASSSTTFSGSPLHF
TGTGCCAGCAGCTCTACGACTTTCTCGGGTTCACCCCTCCACTTT
>.|TRBJ1-2|.|TRBV2
CASSDEQINYGYTF
TGTGCCAGCAGTGATGAACAGATTAACTATGGCTACACCTTC
>.|TRBJ2-1|.|TRBV6-2/TRBV6-3
CASSYSGPNEQFF
TGTGCCAGCAGTTACTCGGGACCAAATGAGCAGTTCTTC